These T cell receptor beta chains were read from a single sample in a study of blood T cell repertoires in COVID-19. Profiled with immunoSEQ multiplex PCR; TCRdb holds only in-frame clones, not every one. This table holds around 47,000 clones, 55% to 75% found once. Sequenced material: peripheral blood. These receptors were obtained from a man older than 75 with acute or convalescent COVID-19. Both conserved end residues are part of each CDR3.

>TRBV6-5
CASGRVLPETQYF
>TRBV18
CASSPLLSGNTIYF
>TRBV21-1
CASSKALEAGGNTGELFF
>TRBV11-2
CASSFKTGQNIQYF
>TRBV10-3
CATSDRGGTEAFF
>TRBV29-1
CSVVGSGRPYNEQFF
>TRBV5-1
CASSLDRNVGEAFF
>TRBV30
CAWSELATNEKLFF
>TRBV5-1
CASSLVGQGNNGYTF
>TRBV19
CASSIAGNGGNEQFF
>TRBV5-5
CASSLTGSSYNSPLHF
>TRBV27
CASSPPPRGGYQETQYF
>TRBV9
CASSVDSGSSSGLNEQFF
>TRBV7-9
CASSLDRGNTIYF
>TRBV19
CASSIVRGMANSPLHF
>TRBV6-2/TRBV6-3
CASSYSTSGDQETQYF
>TRBV18
CASSRVYVPSGGNTIYF
>TRBV5-4
CASSLDGGSSYNEQFF
>TRBV6-5
CASSYYGSGPQEQYF
>TRBV28
CASGVRTLDSQPQHF
>TRBV6-1
CASSERGGTEAFF
>TRBV5-1
CASSPDGLSNQPQHF
>TRBV30
CAWSRTGFSPYEQYF
>TRBV29-1
CSVESVRGEEQFF
>TRBV6-5
CASRSDREAFF
>TRBV19
CATSIGAGMNTEAFF
>TRBV21-1
CASSIWDSYTGELFF